The 23 T cell receptor beta chains below were found in one sample sequenced in a study of T cell responses to AZD1222 COVID-19 vaccine (dated by TCRdb to the early 2020s). Libraries were prepared through the immunoSEQ multiplex PCR assay. Sourced from immuneACCESS, this table was stored by TCRdb with only in-frame sequences that have V and J called. A share of the clones is absent; for the studies checked, an unresolved V gene accounts for under half, and the remainder has no known explanation. The sample data list some 150,000 clones, and around 90% of these were observed just once. The ten largest make up roughly 1.5% of the sample. Taken with the paper, the label for time point translates to: about 28 days (+/-7) after the second vaccine dose. This specimen was peripheral blood, taken 28 days after the second AZD1222 dose. These receptors were taken from an adult who received the AZD1222 COVID-19 vaccine.

This clone was detected only once. The chain links TRBV4-3 to TRBJ1-6; the match to TRBD1 covers 8 bases. Germline lookup yields CDR1 LGHNA and CDR2 YSLEER. CDR3 length: 14 amino acids. V trimming: 3 bases; J trimming: 6 bases; junction bases outside the gene matches: 1. The CDR3 region has the DNA TGCGCCAGCAGCCAGGGACAGGCTAATTCACCCCTCCACTTT. Amino acid sequence: CASSQGQANSPLHF.

The genes are TRBV3-1 (or the pseudogene TRBV3-2) and TRBJ2-7; 7 bases agree with TRBD1. There are 15 residues in the CDR3. The J segment lost 4 bases and the V segment lost 2 bases, leaving 8 bases of the junction unmatched. Germline CDR1 is LGHDT and CDR2 is YNNKEL (reference sequence). The CDR3 nucleotides are TGTGCCAGCAGCCAAAAGACAGGGACCCCTTACGAGCAGTACTTC. Residues: CASSQKTGTPYEQYF.

In this sample, this clone turned up once. The CDR3 DNA reads as TGTGCCAGCAGCCCCGACCAACTTACAGGTGAAGCTTTCTTT. Protein sequence: CASSPDQLTGEAFF. The V gene is TRBV14, the J gene TRBJ1-1; a possible D gene is TRBD1 (5 bases). CDR3 length equals 14 residues. The V gene lost 4 bases and the J gene lost 7 bases, with 16 bases spanning the gap. Looked up from germline, CDR1 is SGHDN and CDR2 is FVKESK. The full variable domain, with the rest looked up from reference TRBV14 and TRBJ1-1, is EAGVTQFPSHSVIEKGQTVTLRCDPISGHDNLYWYRRVMGKEIKFLLHFVKESKQDESGMPNNRFLAERTGGTYSTLKVQPAELEDSGVYFCASSPDQLTGEAFFGQGTRLTVV.

This chain connects TRBV3-1 (or the pseudogene TRBV3-2) to TRBJ1-2; D remains ambiguous. Germline values: CDR1 LGHDT, CDR2 YNNKEL (reference sequence). This CDR3 contains 13 residues. The ends were cut back, 1 base at V and 8 bases at J, with 11 bases in the middle. The CDR3 reads CASSQVAEGGYTF. CDR3 nucleotides: TGTGCCAGCAGCCAAGTGGCAGAAGGGGGCTACACCTTC.

This sequence joins TRBV7-9 and TRBJ1-1; D may be TRBD1 (5 bases). The germline CDR1 and CDR2 sequences are SEHNR and FQNEAQ (reference sequence). This CDR3 is built from 13 residues. Trimming cost V 5 bases and J 4 bases, with 11 bases left between them. CDR3 in amino acids: CASSRGSGTEAFF. In DNA, the CDR3 is TGTGCCAGCAGCAGGGGCTCCGGCACTGAAGCTTTCTTT.

The chain carries TRBV4-1 and TRBJ1-5, with TRBD1 as a possible D gene (5 bases). V lost 1 base and J 3 bases, leaving 13 bases between the germline ends. Looked up from germline, CDR1 is MGHRA and CDR2 is YSYEKL. This CDR3 is 16 amino acids long. This CDR3 reads CASSQGPGTINQPQHF. The CDR3 DNA follows: TGCGCCAGCAGCCAAGGCCCCGGGACCATCAATCAGCCCCAGCATTTT.

The chain carries TRBV11-2 and TRBJ2-7; TRBD1 matches at 11 bases. CDR3 size: 14 residues. Germline values: CDR1 SGHAT, CDR2 FQNNGV. J gave up 4 bases and V 4 bases, and 3 bases lay outside the gene matches. This CDR3 reads CASSWGQGEYEQYF. The CDR3 DNA follows: TGTGCCAGCAGCTGGGGACAGGGGGAGTACGAGCAGTACTTC.

The V gene is TRBV6-2 or TRBV6-3, the J gene TRBJ2-1; 13 nucleotides agree with TRBD2. With 0 bases clipped from V and 4 bases from J, the junction kept 3 bases outside the gene matches. There are 17 residues in the CDR3. CDR1 is MNHEY and CDR2 is SVGEGT in the germline V gene. The CDR3 DNA reads TGTGCCAGCAGTTACTCGGGACTAGCGGGAATATACAATGAGCAGTTCTTC. Encoded protein: CASSYSGLAGIYNEQFF.

The chain links TRBV5-1 to TRBJ1-5, with 8 bases lining up with TRBD1. From germline, CDR1 is SGHRS and CDR2 YFSETQ. The V and J ends lost 0 bases and 1 base, in that order; junction bases with no gene match: 0. This CDR3 has 15 amino acids. This CDR3 is CASSLGTGSNQPQHF. The CDR3 region has the DNA TGCGCCAGCAGCTTGGGGACAGGGAGCAATCAGCCCCAGCATTTT.

V and J are TRBV18 and TRBJ2-5; TRBD1 agrees at 7 bases. CDR1 KGHSH and CDR2 LQKENI come from the germline V gene. V was pared by 4 bases and J by 4 bases, with 9 bases of the junction left unmatched. The CDR3 is made up of 15 amino acids. CDR3 region: CASSLTQGEGETQYF. The CDR3 nucleotides are TGTGCCAGCTCACTGACCCAGGGGGAAGGAGAGACCCAGTACTTC.

The chain combines TRBV6-2 or TRBV6-3 with TRBJ2-3, with D possibly matching TRBD2 (7 bases). Germline CDR1 is MNHEY and CDR2 is SVGEGT. The CDR3 contains 15 residues. Trimming took 0 bases from V and 4 from J, leaving 11 bases between them. CDR3 residues: CASSYSGGGADTQYF. The CDR3 DNA is TGTGCCAGCAGTTACTCCGGCGGGGGCGCAGATACGCAGTATTTT.

V usage is TRBV7-2 and J usage is TRBJ2-3, with 12 bases aligning to TRBD2. Losses at the gene ends were 5 bases for V and 4 bases for J; bases not matched to a gene: 16. The germline gives CDR1 SGHTA, CDR2 FQGNSA. The CDR3 contains 19 residues. For the CDR3, the DNA is TGTGCCAGCAGCAAACTCGTACCAACTCTAGCGGGAGGGGCAGATACGCAGTATTTT. Amino acid sequence: CASSKLVPTLAGGADTQYF.

The chain recombines TRBV2 with TRBJ2-7; 8 nucleotides agree with TRBD1. Germline loops: CDR1 SNHLY, CDR2 FYNNEI. The length of the CDR3 is 16 residues. Trimming removed 8 bases from V and 3 bases from J; junction bases left unmatched: 15. The chain's CDR3 is CASDGVPGGAGYEQYF. The CDR3, as DNA: TGTGCCAGCGATGGGGTTCCAGGGGGCGCGGGCTACGAGCAGTACTTC.

This clone showed up just once. This chain links TRBV2 with TRBJ1-2; 9 bases agree with TRBD1. The V and J ends lost 6 bases and 7 bases, in that order; junction bases with no gene match: 6. The CDR3 is made up of 13 amino acids. CDR1 and CDR2 from the germline V gene are SNHLY and FYNNEI. The CDR3 spells CASSRDREGGYTF. CDR3 DNA: TGTGCCAGCAGCCGGGACAGGGAAGGTGGCTACACCTTC.

The table lists this clone with a count of one. The genes are TRBV6-6 and TRBJ2-1, with TRBD2 identical over 9 bases. This CDR3 contains 14 residues. CDR1 is MNHNY and CDR2 is SVGAGI in the germline V gene (reference sequence). Unmatched junction bases numbered 8, after V lost 6 bases and J lost 8 bases. The CDR3 here is CASSPPGLADEQFF. CDR3 DNA: TGTGCCAGCAGCCCCCCGGGACTAGCAGATGAGCAGTTCTTC.

This chain connects TRBV5-1 to TRBJ1-6; TRBD1 matches at 8 bases. Trimming at V came to 2 bases and at J to 7 bases, leaving 8 bases not matched to a gene. The CDR3 extends over 16 amino acids. Germline values: CDR1 SGHRS, CDR2 YFSETQ. As DNA, the CDR3 is TGCGCCAGCAGCTTCGGGCAGGGGGCGCAAAATTCACCCCTCCACTTT. This sequence encodes CASSFGQGAQNSPLHF.

The chain has TRBV20-1 and TRBJ2-7; D remains ambiguous. The CDR3 covers 11 residues. The V gene lost 3 bases and the J gene lost 0 bases, with 3 bases spanning the gap. Germline assignment: CDR1 DFQATT and CDR2 SNEGSKA (reference sequence). The chain's CDR3 is CSARSSYEQYF. CDR3 bases: TGCAGTGCTAGGAGCTCCTACGAGCAGTACTTC.

V usage is TRBV11-2 and J usage is TRBJ2-1; D gene ambiguous. CDR1 and CDR2 from the germline V gene are SGHAT and FQNNGV. CDR3 length: 15 amino acids. Trimming cost V 1 base and J 0 bases, with 7 bases left between them. The CDR3 is CASSLGGSSYNEQFF. CDR3 bases: TGTGCCAGCAGCTTAGGCGGAAGCTCCTACAATGAGCAGTTCTTC.

V is TRBV5-1 and J is TRBJ2-3, with D perhaps TRBD2 (6 bases). The CDR3 loop spans 16 amino acids. V was trimmed by 4 bases and J by 0 bases, leaving 15 bases between them. Germline assignment: CDR1 SGHRS and CDR2 YFSETQ. The CDR3: CASSPVAVTSTDTQYF. DNA of the CDR3: TGCGCCAGCAGCCCCGTAGCGGTGACTAGCACAGATACGCAGTATTTT. Drawing the rest from reference TRBV5-1 and TRBJ2-3, the complete variable domain is KAGVTQTPRYLIKTRGQQVTLSCSPISGHRSVSWYQQTPGQGLQFLFEYFSETQRNKGNFPGRFSGRQFSNSRSEMNVSTLELGDSALYLCASSPVAVTSTDTQYFGPGTRLTVL.

This clone occurred once. The chain joins TRBV7-9 to TRBJ2-7; tentative D call: TRBD1 (6 bases). From germline, CDR1 is SEHNR and CDR2 FQNEAQ (reference sequence). The CDR3 is 13 residues long. Trimming took 6 bases from V and 4 from J, leaving 13 bases between them. CDR3 DNA: TGTGCCAGCAGGCCCGGGACACGATACGAGCAGTACTTC. Its translation is CASRPGTRYEQYF.

V is TRBV15 and J is TRBJ2-1; the D is unclear. V shed 1 base and J shed 2 bases, with 0 bases lying between them. The CDR3 runs to 12 residues. Germline CDR1 reads LNHNV; CDR2 reads YYDKDF (reference sequence). DNA of the CDR3: TGTGCCACCAGCAGAGCCTACAATGAGCAGTTCTTC. Its protein product is CATSRAYNEQFF.

This chain uses TRBV9 with TRBJ1-2; 7 positions match TRBD1. Germline CDR1 is SGDLS and CDR2 is YYNGEE. V trimming: 7 bases; J trimming: 4 bases; junction bases outside the gene matches: 13. The CDR3 is 15 amino acids. CDR3 DNA: TGTGCCAGCTCAGGGGCCGGGACAGTGTCCTATGGCTACACCTTC. Its translation is CASSGAGTVSYGYTF.

Written as DNA, the CDR3 is TGTGCCTGGAGCAGGAGGGCAACTAATGAAAAACTGTTTTTT. Translated: CAWSRRATNEKLFF. The gene calls are TRBV30 and TRBJ1-4; D is unclear. There are 14 residues in the CDR3. Germline-derived CDR1 and CDR2 are GTSNPN and SVGIG (reference sequence). Deletions cut 3 bases from V and 0 bases from J, with 8 bases between.